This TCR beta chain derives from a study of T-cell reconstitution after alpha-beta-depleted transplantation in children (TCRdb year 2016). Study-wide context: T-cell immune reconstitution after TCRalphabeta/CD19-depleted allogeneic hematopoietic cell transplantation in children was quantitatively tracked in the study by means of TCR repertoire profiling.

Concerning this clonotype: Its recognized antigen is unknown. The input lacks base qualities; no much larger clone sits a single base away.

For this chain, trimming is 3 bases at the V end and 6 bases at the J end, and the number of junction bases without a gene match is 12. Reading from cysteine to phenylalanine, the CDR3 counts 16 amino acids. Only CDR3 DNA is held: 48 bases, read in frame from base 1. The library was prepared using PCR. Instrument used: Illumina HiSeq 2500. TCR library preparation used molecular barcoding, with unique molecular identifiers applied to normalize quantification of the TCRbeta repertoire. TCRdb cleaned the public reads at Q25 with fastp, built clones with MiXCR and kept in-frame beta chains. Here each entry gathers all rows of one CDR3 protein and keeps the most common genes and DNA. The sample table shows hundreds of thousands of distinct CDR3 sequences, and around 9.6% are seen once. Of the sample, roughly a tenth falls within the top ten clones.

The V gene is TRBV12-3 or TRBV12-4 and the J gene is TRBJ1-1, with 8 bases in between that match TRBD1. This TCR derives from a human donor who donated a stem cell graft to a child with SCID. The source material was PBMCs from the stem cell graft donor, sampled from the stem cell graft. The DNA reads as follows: TGTGCCAGCAGTTTTCTACAGGGGGATTTTTTCGCTGAAGCTTTCTTT. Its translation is CASSFLQGDFFAEAFF.